This TCR beta chain was captured by sequencing in a study of T-cell memory formation after mild COVID-19. V was shortened by 6 bases and J by 3 bases, with 15 bases between the two germline ends. Germline values: CDR1 SNHLY, CDR2 FYNNEI. CDR3 size: 15 residues. TCRdb analysed the 5' RACE reads with MiXCR anew, one entry per CDR3 protein. Altogether tens of thousands of distinct CDR3 sequences are present, roughly 15% being singletons, with the ten largest covering 39%. Points from the study as a whole: The study detected some responding clones in pre-infection memory, suggesting cross-reactive memory joined.

A few counts support this clonotype. The antigen is undetermined. The sequence was collected from a man aged 18 to 30 who had mild COVID-19 (a few samples of this study predate the infection). Cell type and time point are not known. Sample: PBMCs or a T cell subset sorted from them (not recorded which). The chain carries TRBV2 and TRBJ2-1; D not resolved. The CDR3 nucleotides are TGTGCCAGCAGCGCCCTGGACGGATACTACAATGAGCAGTTCTTC. This encodes CASSALDGYYNEQFF. Supplemented by reference TRBV2 and TRBJ2-1, the full variable domain reads EPEVTQTPSHQVTQMGQEVILRCVPISNHLYFYWYRQILGQKVEFLVSFYNNEISEKSEIFDDQFSVERPDGSNFTLKIRSTKLEDSAMYFCASSALDGYYNEQFFGPGTRLTVL.